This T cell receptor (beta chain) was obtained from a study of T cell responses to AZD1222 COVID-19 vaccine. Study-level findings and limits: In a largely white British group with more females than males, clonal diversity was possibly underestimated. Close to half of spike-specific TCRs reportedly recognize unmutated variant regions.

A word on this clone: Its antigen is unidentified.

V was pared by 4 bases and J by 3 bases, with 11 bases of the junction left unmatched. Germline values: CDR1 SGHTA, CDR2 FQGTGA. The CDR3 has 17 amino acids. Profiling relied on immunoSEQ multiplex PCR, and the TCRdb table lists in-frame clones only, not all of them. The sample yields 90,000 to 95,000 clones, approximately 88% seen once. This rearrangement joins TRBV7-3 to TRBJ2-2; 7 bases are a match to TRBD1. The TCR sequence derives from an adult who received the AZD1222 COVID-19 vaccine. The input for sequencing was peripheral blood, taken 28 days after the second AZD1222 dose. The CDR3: CASSSHTGTVDTGELFF. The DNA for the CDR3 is TGTGCCAGCAGCTCCCACACCGGGACAGTTGACACCGGGGAGCTGTTTTTT.